These 21 T cell receptor beta chains were all obtained from the same sample, sequenced in a study of Ad26.COV2.S vaccination and SARS-CoV-2 variants. Treatment indicated: around 19 received Ad26.COV2.S at low or high dose, single or two shots; 5 received placebo; per-sample allocation not given. Samples came from day 63 after the first vaccine or placebo injection. Data came from immunoSEQ multiplex PCR; TCRdb stores just in-frame clones and leaves some out. The table lists about 320,000 clones, 70% to 90% of them singletons. Sequencing used peripheral blood, obtained in a trial of Ad26.COV2.S vaccine versus placebo. Every receptor here comes from a person between 18 and 59 years old who received the Ad26.COV2.S COVID-19 vaccine or a placebo.

V usage is TRBV14 and J usage is TRBJ2-1; 9 bases match TRBD2. The CDR3 runs 13 residues. Germline lookup yields CDR1 SGHDN and CDR2 FVKESK. The V and J ends lost 1 base and 10 bases, in that order; junction bases with no gene match: 2. CDR3 amino acids: CASSQGAGGEQFF. The CDR3 DNA sequence: TGTGCCAGCAGCCAAGGAGCGGGGGGAGAGCAGTTCTTC.

This clone was seen only once. CDR3 bases: TGTGCCAGTAGAATCAGGGGTCCCACAGATACGCAGTATTTT. It codes for CASRIRGPTDTQYF. This chain connects TRBV19 to TRBJ2-3; D is possibly TRBD1 (6 bases). From germline, CDR1 is LNHDA and CDR2 SQIVND (reference sequence). The CDR3 consists of 14 residues. V was clipped by 6 bases and J by 2 bases, with 12 bases between them.

This clone showed up just once. This sequence joins TRBV29-1 and TRBJ2-1, with no clear D. This CDR3 has 13 residues. Per germline, CDR1 SQVTM and CDR2 ANQGSEA. Trimming took 5 bases from V and 2 from J, leaving 10 bases between them. In nucleotides, the CDR3 is TGCAGCGTTCCTGCTGGGGCCTACAATGAGCAGTTCTTC. Protein product: CSVPAGAYNEQFF.

This clone appeared once. The rearrangement joins TRBV23-1 to TRBJ2-7; D is tentatively TRBD1 or TRBD2 (5 bases each). TRBV23-1 is marked as an open reading frame, function uncertain. There are 19 residues in the CDR3. The V end lost 0 bases, the J end lost 0 bases, and 21 bases lay between the germline ends. CDR3 sequence (DNA): TGCGCCAGCAGTCAATCCCCAGGGTCTTTGCGGGCCGGCTCCTACGAGCAGTACTTC. This gives the protein CASSQSPGSLRAGSYEQYF.

This rearrangement joins TRBV25-1 to TRBJ1-3, with TRBD1 matching 7 bases. CDR1 and CDR2 from the germline V gene are MGHDK and SYGVNS. V shed 5 bases, J shed 0 bases, and the junction held 4 bases outside the gene matches. The CDR3 has 15 amino acids. The CDR3 spells CASSRGPSSGNTIYF. The CDR3 DNA is TGTGCCAGCAGTAGGGGGCCGAGCTCTGGAAACACCATATATTTT.

The CDR3 DNA is TGTGCCAGCAGCCGAGACGGGGGAATCAATCAGCCCCAGCATTTT. Protein: CASSRDGGINQPQHF. This rearrangement joins TRBV7-9 to TRBJ1-5; D is perhaps TRBD1 (5 bases). Germline V lookup: CDR1 SEHNR, CDR2 FQNEAQ (reference sequence). Trimming pared 5 bases from V and 3 bases from J, leaving 14 bases between. The CDR3 has 15 amino acids.

The chain carries TRBV27 and TRBJ1-3; no clear D gene. This CDR3 has 14 residues. In germline, CDR1 is MNHEY, CDR2 SMNVEV (reference sequence). Between the trimmed V and J ends, which lost 5 bases and 0 bases, there was a span of 8 bases. CDR3 coding DNA: TGTGCCAGCAGTATGACCGCCTCTGGAAACACCATATATTTT. Translated: CASSMTASGNTIYF.

The chain carries TRBV5-1 and TRBJ2-3; 7 bases map to TRBD1. CDR1 and CDR2 (germline): SGHRS, YFSETQ. The V segment lost 4 bases and the J segment 0 bases; nucleotides outside the gene matches: 5. The CDR3 length is 15 residues. As DNA, the CDR3 is TGCGCCAGCAGCACAAGGGGGCATAGCACAGATACGCAGTATTTT. Translation gives CASSTRGHSTDTQYF.

This clone was seen a single time. This chain uses TRBV5-1 with TRBJ1-3, with a tentative D call TRBD1 (5 bases). Trimming removed 1 base at V and 0 bases at J, with 14 bases between. CDR3 length equals 17 residues. Germline CDR1 reads SGHRS; CDR2 reads YFSETQ. The CDR3 nucleotides read TGCGCCAGCAGCTTGTACGGGCAGGGCCGCTCTGGAAACACCATATATTTT. It encodes CASSLYGQGRSGNTIYF.

V and J are TRBV28 and TRBJ1-2, with a possible D match to TRBD1 (6 bases). Germline lookup yields CDR1 MDHEN and CDR2 SYDVKM. With 1 base removed from V and 6 bases from J, the gap between germline ends came to 12 bases. The CDR3 runs to 14 residues. In DNA, the CDR3 is TGTGCCAGCAGTTTATTTAGCGGGGGCCATGGCTACACCTTC. It translates to CASSLFSGGHGYTF.

The sample holds one count of this clone. V is TRBV3-1 (or the pseudogene TRBV3-2) and J is TRBJ2-1; a weak D match, TRBD2 (6 bases). Germline V lookup: CDR1 LGHDT, CDR2 YNNKEL (reference sequence). The CDR3 is made up of 11 amino acids. The germline V and J ends were trimmed by 8 bases and 8 bases, with 10 bases remaining between them. This CDR3 reads CASASSDEQFF. In DNA, the CDR3 is TGTGCCAGCGCTTCTAGCGATGAGCAGTTCTTC.

The chain is built from TRBV12-5 and TRBJ1-3; the D gene is possibly TRBD1 (5 bases). This CDR3 contains 14 residues. Germline V gene data show CDR1 as LGHNT and CDR2 as FRNRAP. The V end lost 3 bases, the J end lost 4 bases, and 10 bases lay between the germline ends. The CDR3 protein is CASGFPGTGNTIYF. CDR3 nucleotide sequence: TGTGCTAGTGGTTTTCCGGGGACGGGAAACACCATATATTTT.

The V and J genes are TRBV4-1 and TRBJ1-2, with 7 bases matching TRBD1. Germline values: CDR1 MGHRA, CDR2 YSYEKL. This CDR3 region has 16 residues. V gave up 2 bases and J gave up 4 bases; unmatched junction bases: 10. Here the CDR3 reads CASSQNHNSGGYGYTF. The DNA for the CDR3 is TGCGCCAGCAGCCAAAACCATAATTCAGGGGGCTATGGCTACACCTTC.

The genes are TRBV4-1 and TRBJ1-2; D gene ambiguous. V lost 0 bases and J lost 0, with 14 bases in between. The CDR3 totals 17 residues. Germline V gene lookup returns CDR1 MGHRA and CDR2 YSYEKL. The CDR3 loop is CASSQDRVRSPNYGYTF. CDR3 bases: TGCGCCAGCAGCCAAGACAGAGTCAGATCCCCTAACTATGGCTACACCTTC.

The chain carries TRBV4-1 and TRBJ1-4; the match to TRBD1 covers 9 bases. This CDR3 region has 16 residues. Losses at the gene ends were 0 bases for V and 2 bases for J; bases not matched to a gene: 1. Germline V CDR1 and CDR2: MGHRA, YSYEKL. CDR3 in DNA: TGCGCCAGCAGCCAAGATACAGGGGGCACTAATGAAAAACTGTTTTTT. It encodes CASSQDTGGTNEKLFF.

The CDR3 is CASSLAPAQAGTPLHF. CDR3 sequence (DNA): TGCGCCAGCAGCTTGGCCCCGGCCCAGGCCGGGACACCCCTCCACTTT. The genes are TRBV5-1 and TRBJ1-6; the D is unclear. Germline V gene data show CDR1 as SGHRS and CDR2 as YFSETQ. With 0 bases removed from V and 11 bases from J, the gap between germline ends came to 18 bases. The CDR3 has 16 amino acids.

V gene TRBV2 combines with J gene TRBJ1-1, with a possible D match to TRBD1 (5 bases). This CDR3 is 16 amino acids long. The germline V gene encodes CDR1 SNHLY and CDR2 FYNNEI. V was trimmed by 0 bases and J by 3 bases, leaving 14 bases between them. The CDR3 loop is CASSEASGGKDTEAFF. The DNA of the CDR3 is TGTGCCAGCAGTGAAGCGAGCGGGGGAAAGGACACTGAAGCTTTCTTT.

A note on this clone: The sample has other DNA sequences that encode this CDR3 too. CDR3 sequence reads: CASSLNYEQYF. The CDR3 DNA is TGTGCCAGCAGTTTAAACTACGAGCAGTACTTC. The genes are TRBV28 and TRBJ2-7; D gene ambiguous. Trimming removed 2 bases from V and 3 bases from J, with 2 bases in between. Germline V gene sequence: CDR1 MDHEN, CDR2 SYDVKM. The CDR3 contains 11 residues.

The genes are TRBV7-3 and TRBJ1-6; no definite D call. Per germline, CDR1 SGHTA and CDR2 FQGTGA. CDR3 size: 14 residues. V lost 1 base and J 10 bases, leaving 11 bases between the germline ends. DNA of the CDR3: TGTGCCAGCAGCTTAAACCAGCCTGGCTCACCCCTCCACTTT. Its protein is CASSLNQPGSPLHF. Drawing the rest from reference TRBV7-3 and TRBJ1-6, the complete variable domain is GAGVSQTPSNKVTEKGKYVELRCDPISGHTALYWYRQSLGQGPEFLIYFQGTGAADDSGLPNDRFFAVRPEGSVSTLKIQRTERGDSAVYLCASSLNQPGSPLHFGNGTRLTVT.

The J gene is TRBJ1-1, the V gene TRBV30, with TRBD1 identical over 10 bases. This CDR3 is 12 amino acids long. V dropped 1 base and J dropped 9; count of bases not matched to a gene: 2. Germline V gene lookup returns CDR1 GTSNPN and CDR2 SVGIG (reference sequence). The CDR3 spells CAWSGTGGQAFF. CDR3 sequence (DNA): TGTGCCTGGAGTGGGACAGGGGGTCAAGCTTTCTTT.

The chain couples TRBV7-2 to TRBJ2-7; D may be TRBD1 (6 bases). The CDR3 has 12 amino acids. Trimming shortened V by 5 bases and J by 9 bases, and 14 bases separated the two germline ends. CDR1 is SGHTA and CDR2 is FQGNSA in the germline V gene. The CDR3 sequence is CASSVQGQVQYF. In DNA, the CDR3 is TGTGCCAGCAGCGTACAGGGTCAGGTGCAGTACTTC.